This T cell receptor (beta chain) was sequenced for a study of T cells and Merkel cell carcinoma outcomes. Points from the study as a whole: Repertoire plus T-cell density reportedly predicted Merkel cell carcinoma outcomes.

Concerning this clone itself: Its specificity is not known.

Clones were sequenced by immunoSEQ multiplex PCR, and TCRdb holds only the in-frame ones, with some missing. The profile shows 12,000 to 15,000 clones, 80% to 95% of them singletons. Germline CDR1 and CDR2: SGHVS and FQNEAQ. The CDR3 covers 12 residues. V was cut by 1 base and J by 6 bases, with 4 bases left in between. The chain employs TRBV7-8 and TRBJ1-5, with unresolved D. Sequencing used tumor tissue from Merkel cell carcinoma. The receptor was derived from a human donor with Merkel cell carcinoma. The CDR3 region is CASSLDRQPQHF. CDR3 sequence (DNA): TGTGCCAGCAGCTTAGATCGTCAGCCCCAGCATTTT.